The rows below give T cell receptor beta chains drawn from one sample of a study of shared clonotypes between healthy human individuals. The assay was immunoSEQ multiplex PCR, and TCRdb's table has in-frame clones only and misses some. The data hold hundreds of thousands of clones, with around 72% observed a single time. The sequenced sample was memory CD4+ T cells sorted from blood. Receptors originate from a woman aged 25 to 39 in good health. Each CDR3 is given with its conserved first and last residue. Fields, in order: J gene, D gene, clone size, V gene, CDR3 DNA, CDR3 protein. D genes are given only for firm matches. Expanded clones are given a class, and other clones once, few, many or no size at all.

>TRBJ2-7|TRBD1|many|TRBV10-3
TGTGCCATCAGTGAGCCCGGGACAGGGAAGGAGGACGAGCAGTACTTC
CAISEPGTGKEDEQYF
>TRBJ2-1|.|.|TRBV19
TGTGCCAGTAGGGACAGCGGGATCTACAATGAGCAGTTCTTC
CASRDSGIYNEQFF
>TRBJ2-1|.|.|TRBV11-3
TGTGCCAGCAGCTTGGGACCAAACTCCTACAATGAGCAGTTCTTC
CASSLGPNSYNEQFF
>TRBJ1-1|TRBD1|.|TRBV28
TGTGCCAGCTCCACAGGGGCGATGAACACTGAAGCTTTCTTT
CASSTGAMNTEAFF
>TRBJ2-1|.|.|TRBV18
TGTGCCAGCTCACCACAGGGCAATGAGCAGTTCTTC
CASSPQGNEQFF
>TRBJ2-7|.|.|TRBV6-5
TGTGCCAGCAGGCAACCGGGTCCGAGGGGCTACGAGCAGTACTTC
CASRQPGPRGYEQYF
>TRBJ2-5|TRBD1|few|TRBV5-4
TGTGCCAGCAGCTCCGGGACAGGGATTAAAGAGACCCAGTACTTC
CASSSGTGIKETQYF
>TRBJ2-7|.|.|TRBV6-1
TGTGCCAGCAGTGAAGCGGGCTACGAGCAGTACTTC
CASSEAGYEQYF
>TRBJ2-7|TRBD2|.|TRBV10-3
TGTGCCATCAGAGGACTAGCGGGAGTCGAGCAGTACTTC
CAIRGLAGVEQYF
>TRBJ2-1|TRBD2|.|TRBV6-5
TGTGCCAGCAGAAGCGGGATATTGTACAATGAGCAGTTCTTC
CASRSGILYNEQFF
>TRBJ2-2|TRBD2|.|TRBV30
TGTGCCTGGAGTCCGGGACTAGTTTCAAACACCGGGGAGCTGTTTTTT
CAWSPGLVSNTGELFF
>TRBJ2-7|.|.|TRBV28
TGTGCCAGCAGGGAACCAGTTGCCTACGAGCAGTACTTC
CASREPVAYEQYF
>TRBJ2-7|.|.|TRBV7-2
TGTGCCAGCAGCTTAGGTGGGGGCTTCAGCTACGAGCAGTACTTC
CASSLGGGFSYEQYF
>TRBJ1-1|TRBD1|few|TRBV5-6
TGTGCCAGCAGCTTGTTAGACAGGGATGAAGCTTTCTTT
CASSLLDRDEAFF
>TRBJ1-5|.|.|TRBV14
TGTGCCAGCAGCCAAGAAGAGACAAGCAATCAGCCCCAGCATTTT
CASSQEETSNQPQHF
>TRBJ2-7|TRBD2|.|TRBV11-3
TGTGCCAGCAGCTCGGGAGCGGGAGCGGGCGAGCAGTACTTC
CASSSGAGAGEQYF
>TRBJ1-3|.|once|TRBV27
TGTGCCAGCAGTTTTAAGGGGGGCTCTGGAAACACCATATATTTT
CASSFKGGSGNTIYF
>TRBJ1-3|.|.|TRBV11-1
TGTGCCAGCAGCTTAGGACAGCCTGGAAACACCATATATTTT
CASSLGQPGNTIYF
>TRBJ2-3|.|.|TRBV7-9
TGTGCCAGCAGCTCGCCCGGAGCGATGAGTAGCCGGAGAGATACGCAGTATTTT
CASSSPGAMSSRRDTQYF
>TRBJ2-6|TRBD1|.|TRBV25-1
TGTGCCAGCAGTGCCGACAGGGGGCCTGGGGCCAACGTCCTGACTTTC
CASSADRGPGANVLTF
>TRBJ2-5|.|.|TRBV6-6
TGTGCCAGCACCGGCCAGGCTAGCCGAGAGACCCAGTACTTC
CASTGQASRETQYF
>TRBJ2-3|TRBD2|.|TRBV5-1
TGCGCCAGCAGCCCGATGACTAGCGGGAGGGCAGATACGCAGTATTTT
CASSPMTSGRADTQYF
>TRBJ1-2|.|.|TRBV28
TGTGCCAGCAGTTTGGGGGGGGTAAATCCCAACTATGGCTACACCTTC
CASSLGGVNPNYGYTF
>TRBJ1-1|.|many|TRBV2
TGTGCCAGCAGTGAAGGGCCGGCGAACACTGAAGCTTTCTTT
CASSEGPANTEAFF
>TRBJ2-7|TRBD2|.|TRBV25-1
TGTGCCAGCACCGAAGCGGGAGGAGGGTACGAGCAGTACTTC
CASTEAGGGYEQYF
>TRBJ2-1|.|few|TRBV11-3
TGTGCCAGCAGCTTCTCGGGGGACAATGAGCAGTTCTTC
CASSFSGDNEQFF
>TRBJ2-7|.|once|TRBV6-1
TGTGCCACCCGGGACACCAACTACGAGCAGTACTTC
CATRDTNYEQYF
>TRBJ2-2|.|.|TRBV2
TGTGCCAGCAGACTTGACAGCACCGGGGAGCTGTTTTTT
CASRLDSTGELFF
>TRBJ2-7|.|.|TRBV28
TGTGCCAGCAGTGGCTACAATACCCCCTATGCCGAGCAGTACTTC
CASSGYNTPYAEQYF
>TRBJ2-7|.|.|TRBV7-9
TGTGCCGGCTGGGACGGCAACGAGCAGTACTTC
CAGWDGNEQYF
>TRBJ2-7|.|.|TRBV10-1
TGCGCCAGCAGTGAGTCGCTGGGCAGGGGCCACGAGCAGTACTTC
CASSESLGRGHEQYF
>TRBJ2-3|.|.|TRBV18
TGTGCCAGCTCGTCTGAAGCAGATACGCAGTATTTT
CASSSEADTQYF
>TRBJ2-1|TRBD2|.|TRBV5-1
TGCGCCAGCAGCTTGGGCGCGGGGGACCCTAGCTACAATGAGCAGTTCTTC
CASSLGAGDPSYNEQFF
>TRBJ2-5|.|.|TRBV5-1
TGCGCCAGCAGCTTGTCGCAGAACCAAGAGACCCAGTACTTC
CASSLSQNQETQYF
>TRBJ1-4|.|.|TRBV5-1
TGCGCCAGCAGCTTAGGTAACACACTCATAGGAGAAAAACTGTTTTTT
CASSLGNTLIGEKLFF
>TRBJ2-5|.|.|TRBV7-3
TGTGCCAGCAGCTTAAACGTTCGAGGAGAGACCCAGTACTTC
CASSLNVRGETQYF
>TRBJ2-2|.|.|TRBV5-4
TGTGCCAGCAGCTTAGGTGGTCCTGCCGGGGAGCTGTTTTTT
CASSLGGPAGELFF
>TRBJ2-3|.|.|TRBV11-3
TGTGCCAGCAGCCCGACAGCTAGCACAGATACGCAGTATTTT
CASSPTASTDTQYF
>TRBJ2-3|.|.|TRBV7-2
TGTGCCAGCAGCTCGATAGCGGACTCTAGCACAGATACGCAGTATTTT
CASSSIADSSTDTQYF
>TRBJ1-1|.|.|TRBV14
TGTGCCAGCAGCCAAGTAGCGCCTAACACTGAAGCTTTCTTT
CASSQVAPNTEAFF
>TRBJ2-1|TRBD2|.|TRBV9
TGTGCCAGCAGCCCTCCCTTCAGCGGGAGTTACAATGAGCAGTTCTTC
CASSPPFSGSYNEQFF
>TRBJ2-7|TRBD1|many|TRBV5-1
TGCGCCAGCAGCTTGGGAACAGGGGGCGGCGAGCAGTACTTC
CASSLGTGGGEQYF
>TRBJ2-5|TRBD1|.|TRBV18
TGTGCCAGCTCACCCGCGACAGGGGCCCAAGAGACCCAGTACTTC
CASSPATGAQETQYF
>TRBJ2-3|.|.|TRBV27
TGTGCCAGCAAAGGGAAAACAGATACGCAGTATTTT
CASKGKTDTQYF
>TRBJ1-3|.|.|TRBV20-1
TGCAGTGCTTGGATTGGAAACACCATATATTTT
CSAWIGNTIYF
>TRBJ2-7|TRBD1|.|TRBV7-2
TGTGCCAGCAGCCGCCCGGGACAGGCGATCTACGAGCAGTACTTC
CASSRPGQAIYEQYF
>TRBJ2-4|.|.|TRBV19
TGTGCCAGTAGCCCGACTGGGGCAGGAGAACTAGCCAAAAACATTCAGTACTTC
CASSPTGAGELAKNIQYF
>TRBJ2-7|.|.|TRBV5-1
TGCGCCAGCAGCTTGACGGTCGCAAGCTACGAGCAGTACTTC
CASSLTVASYEQYF